This T cell receptor beta chain was captured in a study of spatial heterogeneity in lung cancer. Across the whole study: Matched bulk RNA-seq yielded a T cell transcriptional module score. Counts of TCR transcripts in tumor regions correlated strongly with that score. Findings and caveats of the study: In tumors, expanded intratumoral alpha and beta TCR counts tracked mutation counts. For tumor T cells, estimated coverage reached only approximately 7% (alpha) and roughly 12% (beta).

Every TCR cDNA molecule bore its own unique molecular identifier. TCRdb fed the 5' RACE reads into MiXCR, producing one record per CDR3 protein. The table records some 25,000 distinct CDR3 sequences, about 7% of them present only once. Time point noted: sample taken at primary tumor resection. TCRs were sequenced from unsorted whole RNA of tumor, nontumor lung or PBMC. As to this clonotype: Its antigen is unidentified.

The CDR3 runs 12 residues. Trimming cost V 4 bases and J 4 bases, with 8 bases left between them. Germline CDR1 reads SGHNT; CDR2 reads YYREEE (reference sequence). The sequence was obtained from a male donor with early-stage non-small cell lung cancer. The chain couples TRBV5-4 to TRBJ1-2; D ambiguous. The input for sequencing was lung tumor tissue, taken at surgery. The CDR3 DNA follows: TGTGCCAGCAGCCGAGCTTCCTATGGCTACACCTTC. The encoded protein is CASSRASYGYTF.